These 17 T cell receptor beta chains originate from one sample sequenced in a study of T cells in Graves' hyperthyroidism and ophthalmopathy. Regions amplified from RNA transcripts were the TCR beta CDR3 regions. A set of HTBI primers served as the primers for a first-round RT-PCR of the TCR CDR3. TCRdb reprocessed the multiplex PCR reads with MiXCR, giving one entry per CDR3 protein. Of 300,000 to 450,000 distinct CDR3 sequences listed, more than 20% are singletons. The sample taken for sequencing was blood. These receptors all come from a man aged 50 to 60 with Graves' hyperthyroidism.

This chain links TRBV29-1 with TRBJ2-4; a weak D match, TRBD1 (5 bases). This CDR3 has 11 residues. V was trimmed by 3 bases and J by 6 bases, leaving 6 bases between them. From germline, CDR1 is SQVTM and CDR2 ANQGSEA. The CDR3 nucleotides are TGCAGCGTTGACCAGGGAAACATTCAGTACTTC. Translation gives CSVDQGNIQYF.

In the case of this clonotype: A read error may account for a junction end that differs from germline. This chain joins TRBV5-1 and TRBJ2-1, with 7 bases that match TRBD1. The length of the CDR3 is 15 residues. Germline CDR1 reads SGHRS; CDR2 reads YFSETQ. CDR3 residues: CASSLLGGSYSEQFF. Here the CDR3 DNA reads TGCGCCAGCAGCTTGTTAGGGGGCTCCTACAGTGAGCAGTTCTTC. Together with reference TRBV5-1 and TRBJ2-1, the CDR3 gives the full variable domain: KAGVTQTPRYLIKTRGQQVTLSCSPISGHRSVSWYQQTPGQGLQFLFEYFSETQRNKGNFPGRFSGRQFSNSRSEMNVSTLELGDSALYLCASSLLGGSYSEQFFGPGTRLTVL.

This clonotype occurred many times. The chain recombines TRBV30 with TRBJ2-7; 9 nucleotides match TRBD1. The length of the CDR3 is 13 residues. CDR1 GTSNPN and CDR2 SVGIG come from the germline V gene (reference sequence). V gave up 4 bases and J gave up 9 bases; unmatched junction bases: 10. This CDR3 reads CAWTGTGSVGQYF. The CDR3 coding sequence is TGTGCCTGGACGGGGACAGGGTCCGTCGGGCAGTACTTC.

The rearrangement joins TRBV2 to TRBJ1-2; 7 bases are a match to TRBD1. The V gene's germline CDR1 is SNHLY and CDR2 FYNNEI. J was trimmed by 0 bases and V by 4 bases; bases with no gene match: 2. There are 14 residues in the CDR3. CDR3 loop: CASSAGGANYGYTF. CDR3 bases: TGTGCCAGCAGTGCAGGGGGAGCTAACTATGGCTACACCTTC. The full variable domain, with the rest looked up from reference TRBV2 and TRBJ1-2, is EPEVTQTPSHQVTQMGQEVILRCVPISNHLYFYWYRQILGQKVEFLVSFYNNEISEKSEIFDDQFSVERPDGSNFTLKIRSTKLEDSAMYFCASSAGGANYGYTFGSGTRLTVV.

At least ten counts were recorded for this clonotype. This rearrangement joins TRBV3-1 to TRBJ2-7, with 7 bases identical to TRBD1. Germline CDR1 LGHDT, CDR2 YNNKEL (reference sequence). The J segment lost 0 bases and the V segment lost 4 bases, leaving 6 bases of the junction unmatched. The CDR3 is 15 amino acids. CDR3 protein: CASSRGQASSYEQYF. The CDR3 coding sequence is TGTGCCAGCAGCCGTGGACAGGCCAGCTCCTACGAGCAGTACTTC.

This clonotype was seen a few times. The J gene is TRBJ1-4, the V gene TRBV7-2, with no clear D. V lost 8 bases, J lost 8 bases, and 15 bases lay in between. Germline assignment: CDR1 SGHTA and CDR2 FQGNSA. The CDR3 has 13 amino acids. This chain's CDR3 is CASRRGAGEKLFF. CDR3 in DNA: TGTGCCAGCCGACGAGGAGCAGGCGAAAAACTGTTTTTT.

This chain joins TRBV6-2 or TRBV6-3 and TRBJ1-4; 8 bases are shared with TRBD1. This CDR3 is 12 amino acids long. The J segment lost 8 bases and the V segment lost 7 bases, leaving 3 bases of the junction unmatched. The germline V gene has CDR1 MNHEY and CDR2 SVGEGT. CDR3 DNA sequence: TGTGCCAGCAATAGACAGGGGGAAAAACTGTTTTTT. The encoded protein is CASNRQGEKLFF.

This chain links TRBV16 with TRBJ1-5, with 12 nucleotides matching TRBD1. Germline lookup yields CDR1 KGHSY and CDR2 FQNENV. Trimming took 0 bases from V and 6 from J; bases not matched to a gene: 6. This CDR3 spans 17 amino acids. DNA for the CDR3: TGTGCCAGCAGCCAATCGGGACAGGGGGCGTTCGGTCAGCCCCAGCATTTT. The encoded protein is CASSQSGQGAFGQPQHF.

As concerns this clonotype: Its ends do not fully match the called genes, so a read error is possible. CDR3 DNA sequence: TGCAGCGTCCTACAGGGGGCTGCTTACGAGCGGTACTTC. Translating it yields CSVLQGAAYERYF. This chain uses TRBV29-1 with TRBJ2-7; 9 bases agree with TRBD1. The length of the CDR3 is 13 residues. Germline V gene data show CDR1 as SQVTM and CDR2 as ANQGSEA.

As concerns this clonotype: One base away lies a much larger clone, so this may be a sequencing read error. The gene calls are TRBV11-2 and TRBJ2-1, with a tentative D call TRBD2 (6 bases). V lost 2 bases to trimming and J lost 9 bases, with 14 bases between them. The CDR3 totals 14 residues. The V gene's germline CDR1 is SGHAT and CDR2 FQNNGV. The chain's CDR3 is CASSLTSRSGEQFF. As DNA, the CDR3 is TGTGCCAGCAGCTTAACTAGCAGGAGTGGTGAGCAGTTCTTC.

This clonotype has a handful of counts. The chain recombines TRBV7-6 with TRBJ2-7; 7 bases agree with TRBD1. Germline V lookup: CDR1 SGHVS, CDR2 FNYEAQ. The CDR3 contains 16 residues. J lost 2 bases, V lost 4 bases, and 11 bases had no gene match. Here the CDR3 DNA reads TGTGCCAGCAGCTCCGTACTGAGACAGGGCACCTACGAGCAGTACTTC. Encoded protein: CASSSVLRQGTYEQYF.

CDR3: CASSLGRSGNEQFF. CDR3 sequence (DNA): TGTGCCAGCAGCCTGGGACGGTCGGGGAATGAGCAGTTCTTC. The rearrangement joins TRBV3-1 to TRBJ2-1; D tentatively fits TRBD1 or TRBD2 (5 bases each). V shed 4 bases and J shed 7 bases, with 14 bases lying between them. Germline lookup yields CDR1 LGHDT and CDR2 YNNKEL (reference sequence). This CDR3 has 14 residues.

The J gene is TRBJ2-5, the V gene TRBV3-1; D remains ambiguous. V shed 3 bases and J shed 6 bases, with 11 bases lying between them. CDR1 is LGHDT and CDR2 is YNNKEL in the germline V gene (reference sequence). The CDR3 has 13 residues. CDR3 region: CASSQPGLKTQYF. The CDR3, as DNA: TGTGCCAGCAGCCAGCCGGGCTTAAAGACCCAGTACTTC.

Many counts were recorded for this clonotype. The chain links TRBV2 to TRBJ2-7; no firm D call. Germline V lookup: CDR1 SNHLY, CDR2 FYNNEI. This CDR3 comprises 14 residues. Trimming left V 0 bases short and J 0 bases short, with 6 bases between. The CDR3 is CASSEALGSYEQYF. In DNA, the CDR3 is TGTGCCAGCAGTGAAGCGCTTGGCTCCTACGAGCAGTACTTC.

The chain has TRBV5-1 and TRBJ2-1; 11 positions match TRBD2. This CDR3 contains 17 residues. Per germline, CDR1 SGHRS and CDR2 YFSETQ. Trimming at V came to 1 base and at J to 5 bases, leaving 8 bases not matched to a gene. The CDR3 nucleotides are TGCGCCAGCAGCTTGTCCCCAACTAGCGGGAGTGACAATGAGCAGTTCTTC. Translated, it gives CASSLSPTSGSDNEQFF.

A few counts support this clonotype. This sequence joins TRBV25-1 and TRBJ1-2; D gene ambiguous. Germline lookup yields CDR1 MGHDK and CDR2 SYGVNS. V was cut by 4 bases and J by 4 bases, with 10 bases left in between. The CDR3 runs 13 residues. CDR3 sequence (DNA): TGTGCCAGCAGTGCAACACAGAGCTATGGCTACACCTTC. It encodes CASSATQSYGYTF.

The V gene is TRBV7-2, the J gene TRBJ2-1; no firm D call. The germline gives CDR1 SGHTA, CDR2 FQGNSA. The V end lost 5 bases, the J end lost 2 bases, and 13 bases lay between the germline ends. The CDR3 covers 15 residues. CDR3 DNA: TGTGCCAGCAGCCCCGGACCCTTAACCTACAATGAGCAGTTCTTC. Translating gives CASSPGPLTYNEQFF. The full variable domain, rest sourced from reference TRBV7-2 and TRBJ2-1, is GAGVSQSPSNKVTEKGKDVELRCDPISGHTALYWYRQSLGQGLEFLIYFQGNSAPDKSGLPSDRFSAERTGGSVSTLTIQRTQQEDSAVYLCASSPGPLTYNEQFFGPGTRLTVL.